These 24 T cell receptor beta chains share one sample of origin, sequenced in a study of T cell responses to AZD1222 COVID-19 vaccine. TCRdb's table, derived via immunoSEQ multiplex PCR, lists solely in-frame clones and lacks some. The sample shows about 130,000 clones, around 89% of them seen only once. This specimen was peripheral blood, taken 28 days after the second AZD1222 dose. These receptors were collected from an adult who received the AZD1222 COVID-19 vaccine.

This sequence joins TRBV11-1 and TRBJ2-1; no definite D call. Trimming removed 1 base at V and 1 base at J, with 8 bases between. CDR1 and CDR2 (germline): SGHAT, FQDESV (reference sequence). The CDR3 has 15 amino acids. The CDR3, as DNA: TGTGCCAGCAGCTTAGGTTTCTCTTCCTACAATGAGCAGTTCTTC. It yields the protein CASSLGFSSYNEQFF.

The chain links TRBV28 to TRBJ1-5; D is unresolved. Germline CDR1 and CDR2: MDHEN and SYDVKM. CDR3 length: 14 residues. Trimming cost V 3 bases and J 6 bases, with 12 bases left between them. The CDR3 region is CASSFSVGSQPQHF. CDR3 nucleotide sequence: TGTGCCAGCAGTTTTTCAGTGGGTAGTCAGCCCCAGCATTTT.

The chain has TRBV7-2 and TRBJ2-5; 7 bases map to TRBD2. V trimming: 4 bases; J trimming: 3 bases; junction bases outside the gene matches: 5. The CDR3 loop spans 14 amino acids. Germline V gene data show CDR1 as SGHTA and CDR2 as FQGNSA. The CDR3 bases are TGTGCCAGCAGCTCCCGGGGAGGGGAAGAGACCCAGTACTTC. Amino acid sequence: CASSSRGGEETQYF.

Only a few counts were recorded for this clone. The V call is TRBV4-1, the J call TRBJ2-4, with 7 bases matching TRBD1. The V segment lost 1 base and the J segment 0 bases; nucleotides outside the gene matches: 6. Per the germline V gene, CDR1 is MGHRA and CDR2 is YSYEKL. The CDR3 is 17 amino acids. The chain's CDR3 is CASSQANRGPAKNIQYF. DNA of the CDR3: TGCGCCAGCAGCCAAGCGAACAGGGGCCCAGCCAAAAACATTCAGTACTTC.

The chain combines TRBV12-5 with TRBJ1-3; D uncertain. Trimming removed 0 bases from V and 3 bases from J, with 3 bases in between. Germline CDR1 LGHNT, CDR2 FRNRAP. This CDR3 contains 13 residues. The CDR3 DNA reads TGTGCTAGTGGTTTGGTATTTGGAAACACCATATATTTT. Encoded protein: CASGLVFGNTIYF. Full variable domain (missing parts from reference TRBV12-5 and TRBJ1-3): DARVTQTPRHKVTEMGQEVTMRCQPILGHNTVFWYRQTMMQGLELLAYFRNRAPLDDSGMPKDRFSAEMPDATLATLKIQPSEPRDSAVYFCASGLVFGNTIYFGEGSWLTVV.

Remarks on this clone: Other DNA sequences in this specimen translate into the identical CDR3. The V and J genes are TRBV4-1 and TRBJ1-1; no clear D. The CDR3 spans 14 residues. The germline V and J ends were trimmed by 4 bases and 2 bases, with 11 bases remaining between them. Germline V lookup: CDR1 MGHRA, CDR2 YSYEKL. The CDR3 loop is CASSRGTVNTEAFF. The CDR3 DNA reads TGCGCCAGCAGCCGGGGAACCGTTAACACTGAAGCTTTCTTT.

J is TRBJ1-3 and V is TRBV5-1, with 9 bases lining up with TRBD1. V dropped 1 base and J dropped 3; count of bases not matched to a gene: 5. Germline V gene sequence: CDR1 SGHRS, CDR2 YFSETQ. The CDR3 consists of 16 residues. The CDR3 reads CASSLRRTGDGNTIYF. DNA for the CDR3: TGCGCCAGCAGCTTGAGACGGACAGGGGATGGAAACACCATATATTTT.

J is TRBJ2-2 and V is TRBV27, with TRBD1 matching over 11 bases. Unmatched junction bases numbered 7, after V lost 3 bases and J lost 4 bases. The CDR3 has 17 amino acids. Germline V gives CDR1 MNHEY, CDR2 SMNVEV (reference sequence). The CDR3 nucleotides are TGTGCCAGCAGTTTCCCGGACAGGGGGCACAGCACCGGGGAGCTGTTTTTT. Translated: CASSFPDRGHSTGELFF.

The J gene is TRBJ1-3, the V gene TRBV4-1; D remains ambiguous. Trimming pared 4 bases from V and 0 bases from J, leaving 16 bases between. The CDR3 consists of 17 residues. Germline V gene sequence: CDR1 MGHRA, CDR2 YSYEKL. The CDR3 loop is CASSPTTRTYSGNTIYF. Written as DNA, the CDR3 is TGCGCCAGCAGCCCTACGACCCGAACTTACTCTGGAAACACCATATATTTT.

V is TRBV29-1 and J is TRBJ1-2; possibly TRBD1 for D (6 bases). This CDR3 region has 13 residues. Per germline, CDR1 SQVTM and CDR2 ANQGSEA. Trimming removed 2 bases at V and 6 bases at J, with 13 bases between. The CDR3 loop reads CSVERSDRNGYTF. The DNA of the CDR3 is TGCAGCGTTGAACGGTCTGACAGGAATGGCTACACCTTC.

V and J are TRBV18 and TRBJ1-6; D unclear. Germline loops: CDR1 KGHSH, CDR2 LQKENI. Deletions cut 3 bases from V and 3 bases from J, with 12 bases between. This CDR3 is built from 16 residues. The CDR3 sequence: CASSPPRENYNSPLHF. The CDR3 DNA is TGTGCCAGCTCACCCCCTCGCGAGAACTATAATTCACCCCTCCACTTT.

CDR3 loop: CACRGTAHHEQYF. The DNA of the CDR3 is TGTGCCTGCCGAGGGACAGCCCATCACGAGCAGTACTTC. The V call is TRBV30, the J call TRBJ2-7; 7 nucleotides agree with TRBD1. Germline V gene sequence: CDR1 GTSNPN, CDR2 SVGIG (reference sequence). The CDR3 totals 13 residues. The ends lost 6 bases at V and 5 bases at J; junction bases unmatched: 10.

The chain carries TRBV23-1 and TRBJ2-7; 11 bases map to TRBD2. TRBV23-1 has ORF status, its function being uncertain. This CDR3 spans 16 amino acids. J was trimmed by 0 bases and V by 7 bases; bases with no gene match: 8. The CDR3 loop reads CASTKSTSGGSYEQYF. DNA for the CDR3: TGCGCCAGCACCAAATCCACTAGCGGGGGCTCCTACGAGCAGTACTTC.

J is TRBJ2-7 and V is TRBV6-5; possible D gene TRBD1, 6 bases. The CDR3 extends over 15 amino acids. V was cut by 4 bases and J by 2 bases, with 15 bases left in between. CDR1 is MNHEY and CDR2 is SVGAGI in the germline V gene. The CDR3 sequence is CASSSSRDIAYEQYF. The CDR3 region has the DNA TGTGCCAGCAGTTCTTCCCGGGACATAGCCTACGAGCAGTACTTC.

V is TRBV6-1 and J is TRBJ2-1, with D possibly being TRBD2 (6 bases). The V end was cut by 3 bases, the J end by 4 bases, with 16 bases between. Germline CDR1 is MNHNS and CDR2 is SASEGT. CDR3 length: 16 amino acids. The chain's CDR3 is CASSDESLGGYNEQFF. The CDR3 region has the DNA TGTGCCAGCAGTGACGAGAGCCTTGGAGGGTACAATGAGCAGTTCTTC.

This chain links TRBV27 with TRBJ2-3, with D perhaps matching TRBD1 or TRBD2 (5 bases each). Germline V gives CDR1 MNHEY, CDR2 SMNVEV (reference sequence). The CDR3 contains 17 residues. Trimming left V 5 bases short and J 3 bases short, with 21 bases between. The CDR3 region is CASSILGDPGRTDTQYF. As DNA, the CDR3 is TGTGCCAGCAGTATCCTCGGGGACCCGGGCCGAACAGATACGCAGTATTTT.

The CDR3 bases are TGTGCCAGCAGCTTAGAAGGGTCGGCCGGGGAGCTGTTTTTT. Protein product: CASSLEGSAGELFF. The chain carries TRBV7-8 and TRBJ2-2; no clear D gene. The CDR3 is 14 residues long. CDR1 is SGHVS and CDR2 is FQNEAQ in the germline V gene. Trimming took off 1 base at V and 6 bases at J, with 9 bases between the two ends.

The gene calls are TRBV6-5 and TRBJ2-7, with D possibly TRBD1 on 6 matching bases. The V end lost 7 bases, the J end lost 0 bases, and 13 bases lay between the germline ends. The CDR3 length is 14 residues. Germline assignment: CDR1 MNHEY and CDR2 SVGAGI. DNA for the CDR3: TGTGCCAGCATGAGTCAACAGGGCTCCTACGAGCAGTACTTC. It is translated as CASMSQQGSYEQYF.

This chain connects TRBV7-2 to TRBJ1-5, with a possible D match to TRBD1 (6 bases). The germline V and J ends were trimmed by 0 bases and 3 bases, with 9 bases remaining between them. The CDR3 contains 15 residues. Germline V lookup: CDR1 SGHTA, CDR2 FQGNSA. CDR3 in amino acids: CASSLAQGFNQPQHF. For the CDR3, the DNA is TGTGCCAGCAGCTTAGCACAGGGATTCAATCAGCCCCAGCATTTT.

The V call is TRBV6-5, the J call TRBJ2-7; D is uncertain. V was shortened by 6 bases and J by 1 base, with 10 bases between the two germline ends. The length of the CDR3 is 13 residues. Germline CDR1 and CDR2: MNHEY and SVGAGI. The CDR3 loop reads CASSLELSYEQYF. Here the CDR3 DNA reads TGTGCCAGCAGCCTAGAACTTTCCTACGAGCAGTACTTC.

The chain recombines TRBV4-3 with TRBJ2-2; D is unclear. This CDR3 is 14 amino acids long. V dropped 0 bases and J dropped 6 bases, with 8 bases sitting between them. Germline V CDR1 and CDR2: LGHNA, YSLEER. The CDR3 loop is CASSQDLRPGELFF. In DNA form, the CDR3 reads TGCGCCAGCAGCCAAGATTTGAGGCCCGGGGAGCTGTTTTTT.

This chain joins TRBV7-9 and TRBJ1-4; D gene ambiguous. V was cut by 1 base and J by 8 bases, with 14 bases left in between. Germline values: CDR1 SEHNR, CDR2 FQNEAQ (reference sequence). This CDR3 region has 15 residues. The CDR3: CASSLDIGSGEKLFF. CDR3 DNA sequence: TGTGCCAGCAGCTTAGATATAGGTTCTGGCGAAAAACTGTTTTTT.

CDR3 in DNA: TGTGCCAGCAGCTTAGCAGGTGGTAATGAGCAGTTCTTC. Translation gives CASSLAGGNEQFF. The V call is TRBV11-3, the J call TRBJ2-1; no clear D. Germline V gene lookup returns CDR1 SGHNT and CDR2 YENEEA. This CDR3 has 13 residues. Trimming stripped 1 base from V and 7 bases from J, with 8 bases between.

The rearrangement joins TRBV19 to TRBJ2-5; TRBD2 matches at 10 bases. V lost 5 bases, J lost 5 bases, and 5 bases stayed unmatched. The germline CDR1 and CDR2 sequences are LNHDA and SQIVND (reference sequence). This CDR3 is built from 14 residues. CDR3 DNA: TGTGCCAGTAGTTTGGGACTAGCGATCGAGACCCAGTACTTC. It encodes CASSLGLAIETQYF.